This T cell receptor (beta chain) appears in the sequencing data of a study of regulatory T cells in long-lasting Graves disease. Whole-study findings and limits: Graves' patients with persistent disease showed TCR diversity lower than patients newly diagnosed.

As to time point: persistent/refractory GD, antithyroid drugs over 5 years with positive TRAb. PBMC-extracted RNA yielded the TCR library. A peripheral blood sample, 7 to 9 milliliters in volume, was drawn into EDTA tubes. This clonotype has at least ten counts. Its antigen is not identified. Construction of TCR beta libraries relied on iRepertoire HTBI primers and on Arm-PCR targeting CDR3 regions. MiXCR, run by TCRdb on the multiplex PCR reads, gives a single entry per CDR3 protein. Here the sample spans 400,000 to 600,000 distinct CDR3 sequences, under 25% being singletons. This TCR derives from a female donor with Graves disease. The specimen comprised peripheral blood mononuclear cells (PBMCs), sampled when the disease was refractory, from a patient treated with antithyroid drugs.

The CDR3 loop reads CASSSGPGNQPQHF. Here the CDR3 DNA reads TGTGCCAGCAGTTCCGGCCCCGGCAATCAGCCCCAGCATTTT. The V call is TRBV6-9, the J call TRBJ1-5; D gene unclear. Trimming took off 4 bases at V and 2 bases at J, with 9 bases between the two ends. The germline gives CDR1 MNHGY, CDR2 SVAAGI. The CDR3 totals 14 residues.